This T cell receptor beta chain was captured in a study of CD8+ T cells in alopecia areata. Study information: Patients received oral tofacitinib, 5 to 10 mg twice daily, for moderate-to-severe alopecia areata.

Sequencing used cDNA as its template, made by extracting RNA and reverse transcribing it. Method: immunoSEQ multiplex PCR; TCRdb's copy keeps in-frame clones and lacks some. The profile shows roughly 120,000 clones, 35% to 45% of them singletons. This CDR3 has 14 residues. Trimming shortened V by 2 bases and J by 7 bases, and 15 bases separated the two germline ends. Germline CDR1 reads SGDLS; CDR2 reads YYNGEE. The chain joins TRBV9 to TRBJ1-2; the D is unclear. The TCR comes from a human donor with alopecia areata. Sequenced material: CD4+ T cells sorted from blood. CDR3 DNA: TGTGCCAGCAGCGTCATTACTTCCCGGGGTGGCTACACCTTC. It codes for CASSVITSRGGYTF. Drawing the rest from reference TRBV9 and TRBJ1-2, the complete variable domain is DSGVTQTPKHLITATGQRVTLRCSPRSGDLSVYWYQQSLDQGLQFLIQYYNGEERAKGNILERFSAQQFPDLHSELNLSSLELGDSALYFCASSVITSRGGYTFGSGTRLTVV.